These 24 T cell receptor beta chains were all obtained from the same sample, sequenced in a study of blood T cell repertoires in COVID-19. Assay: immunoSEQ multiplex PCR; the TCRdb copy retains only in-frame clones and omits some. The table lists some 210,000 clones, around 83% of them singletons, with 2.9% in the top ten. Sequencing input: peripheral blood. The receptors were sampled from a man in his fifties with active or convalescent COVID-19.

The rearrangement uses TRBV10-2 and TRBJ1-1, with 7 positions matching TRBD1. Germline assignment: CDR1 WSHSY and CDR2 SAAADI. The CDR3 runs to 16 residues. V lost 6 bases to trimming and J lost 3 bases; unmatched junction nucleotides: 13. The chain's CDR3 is CASRTAQGTLYTEAFF. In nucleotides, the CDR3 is TGCGCCAGCAGGACCGCACAGGGGACCCTATACACTGAAGCTTTCTTT.

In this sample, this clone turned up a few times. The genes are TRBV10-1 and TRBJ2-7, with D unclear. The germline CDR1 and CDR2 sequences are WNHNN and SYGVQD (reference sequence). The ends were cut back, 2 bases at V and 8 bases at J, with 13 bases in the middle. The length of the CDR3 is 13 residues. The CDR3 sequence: CASSEGGTDKQYF. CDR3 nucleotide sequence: TGCGCCAGCAGTGAGGGCGGCACCGATAAGCAGTACTTC.

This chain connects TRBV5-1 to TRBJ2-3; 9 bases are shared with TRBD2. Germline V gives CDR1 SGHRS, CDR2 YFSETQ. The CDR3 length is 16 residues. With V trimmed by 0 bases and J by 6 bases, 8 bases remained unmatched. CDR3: CASSLGSSGSLDTQYF. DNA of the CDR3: TGCGCCAGCAGCTTGGGTAGTAGCGGGAGTCTGGATACGCAGTATTTT.

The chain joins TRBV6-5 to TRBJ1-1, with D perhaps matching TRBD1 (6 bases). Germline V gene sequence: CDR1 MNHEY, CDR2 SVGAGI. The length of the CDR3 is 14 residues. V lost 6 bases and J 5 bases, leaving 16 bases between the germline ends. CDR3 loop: CASRVDRFLTEAFF. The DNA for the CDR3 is TGTGCCAGCAGGGTCGACAGGTTCTTAACTGAAGCTTTCTTT.

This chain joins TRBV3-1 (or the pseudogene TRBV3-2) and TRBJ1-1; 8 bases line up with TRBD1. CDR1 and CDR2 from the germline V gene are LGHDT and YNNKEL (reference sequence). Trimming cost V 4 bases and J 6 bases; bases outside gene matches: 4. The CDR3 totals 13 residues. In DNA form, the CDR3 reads TGTGCCAGCAGCCGGACAGGGTTGGCTGAAGCTTTCTTT. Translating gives CASSRTGLAEAFF.

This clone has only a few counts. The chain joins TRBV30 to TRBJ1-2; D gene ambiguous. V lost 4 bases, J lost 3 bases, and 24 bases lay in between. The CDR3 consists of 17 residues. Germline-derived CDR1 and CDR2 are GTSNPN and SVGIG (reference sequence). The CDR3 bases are TGTGCCTGGATCCCAAGATGGGGTGGAGGTTTTGACTATGGCTACACCTTC. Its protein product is CAWIPRWGGGFDYGYTF.

The CDR3 loop is CASSPWTPYNEQFF. The CDR3 DNA is TGCGCCAGCAGCCCCTGGACACCCTACAATGAGCAGTTCTTC. V and J are TRBV4-1 and TRBJ2-1; D is perhaps TRBD1 (5 bases). V lost 4 bases and J 2 bases, leaving 9 bases between the germline ends. The CDR3 spans 14 residues. The V gene's germline CDR1 is MGHRA and CDR2 YSYEKL.

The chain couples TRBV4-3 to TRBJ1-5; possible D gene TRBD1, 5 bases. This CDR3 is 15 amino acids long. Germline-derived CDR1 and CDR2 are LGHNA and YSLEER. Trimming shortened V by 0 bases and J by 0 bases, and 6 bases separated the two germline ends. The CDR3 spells CASSQDRGSNQPQHF. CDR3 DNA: TGCGCCAGCAGCCAAGATAGGGGTAGCAATCAGCCCCAGCATTTT.

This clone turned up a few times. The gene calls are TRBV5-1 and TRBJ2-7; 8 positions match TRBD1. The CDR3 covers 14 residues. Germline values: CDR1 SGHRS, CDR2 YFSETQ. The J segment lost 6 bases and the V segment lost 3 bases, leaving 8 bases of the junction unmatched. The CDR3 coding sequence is TGCGCCAGCAGCTCGACAGGGGTCAAGGGCGAGCAGTACTTC. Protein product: CASSSTGVKGEQYF. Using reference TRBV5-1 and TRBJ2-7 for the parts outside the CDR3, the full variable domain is KAGVTQTPRYLIKTRGQQVTLSCSPISGHRSVSWYQQTPGQGLQFLFEYFSETQRNKGNFPGRFSGRQFSNSRSEMNVSTLELGDSALYLCASSSTGVKGEQYFGPGTRLTVT.

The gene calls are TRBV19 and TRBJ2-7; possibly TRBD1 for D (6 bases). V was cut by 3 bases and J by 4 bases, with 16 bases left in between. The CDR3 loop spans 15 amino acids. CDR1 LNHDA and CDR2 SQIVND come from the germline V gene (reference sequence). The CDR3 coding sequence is TGTGCCAGTAGTATCGGGACACAGGGTTATTACGAGCAGTACTTC. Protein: CASSIGTQGYYEQYF.

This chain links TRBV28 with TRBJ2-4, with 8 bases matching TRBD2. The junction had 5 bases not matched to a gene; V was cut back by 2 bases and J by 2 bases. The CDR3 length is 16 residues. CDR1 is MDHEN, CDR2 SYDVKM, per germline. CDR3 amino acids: CASSLVGGATKNIQYF. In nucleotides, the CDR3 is TGTGCCAGCAGTTTAGTCGGGGGGGCCACCAAAAACATTCAGTACTTC.

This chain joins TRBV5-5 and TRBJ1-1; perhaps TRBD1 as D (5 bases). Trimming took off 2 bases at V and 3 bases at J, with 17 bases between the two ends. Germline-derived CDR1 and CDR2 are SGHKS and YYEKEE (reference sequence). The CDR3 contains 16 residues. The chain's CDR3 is CASSLGRRVEDTEAFF. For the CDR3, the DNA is TGTGCCAGCAGCTTAGGGCGCAGGGTCGAGGACACTGAAGCTTTCTTT.

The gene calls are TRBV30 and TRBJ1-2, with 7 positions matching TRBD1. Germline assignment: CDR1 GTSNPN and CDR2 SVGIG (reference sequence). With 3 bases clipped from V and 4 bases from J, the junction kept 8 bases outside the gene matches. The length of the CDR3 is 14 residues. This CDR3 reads CAWSPTGWGYGYTF. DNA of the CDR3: TGTGCCTGGAGCCCGACAGGGTGGGGCTATGGCTACACCTTC.

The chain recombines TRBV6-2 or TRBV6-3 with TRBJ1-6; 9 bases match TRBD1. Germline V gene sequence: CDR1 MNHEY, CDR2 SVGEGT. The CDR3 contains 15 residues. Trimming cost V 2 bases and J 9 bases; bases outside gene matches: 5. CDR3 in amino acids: CASSYPGTGISPLHF. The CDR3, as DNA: TGTGCCAGCAGTTACCCCGGGACAGGGATTTCACCCCTCCACTTT.

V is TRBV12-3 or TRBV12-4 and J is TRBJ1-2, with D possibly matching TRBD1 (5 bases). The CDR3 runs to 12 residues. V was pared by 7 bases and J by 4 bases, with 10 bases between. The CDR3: CASNRRGYGYTF. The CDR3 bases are TGTGCCAGCAACAGGCGGGGCTATGGCTACACCTTC.

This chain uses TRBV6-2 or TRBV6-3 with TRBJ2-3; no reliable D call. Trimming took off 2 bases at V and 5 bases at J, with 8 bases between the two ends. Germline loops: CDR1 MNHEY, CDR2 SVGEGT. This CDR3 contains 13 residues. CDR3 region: CASSYVELDTQYF. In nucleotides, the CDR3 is TGTGCCAGCAGTTACGTCGAGCTAGATACGCAGTATTTT.

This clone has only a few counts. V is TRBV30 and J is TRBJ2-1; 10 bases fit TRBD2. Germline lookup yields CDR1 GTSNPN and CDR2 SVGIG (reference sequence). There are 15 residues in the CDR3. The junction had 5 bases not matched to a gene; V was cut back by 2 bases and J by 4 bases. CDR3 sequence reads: CAWSWLAGDYNEQFF. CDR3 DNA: TGTGCCTGGAGTTGGCTAGCGGGGGATTACAATGAGCAGTTCTTC.

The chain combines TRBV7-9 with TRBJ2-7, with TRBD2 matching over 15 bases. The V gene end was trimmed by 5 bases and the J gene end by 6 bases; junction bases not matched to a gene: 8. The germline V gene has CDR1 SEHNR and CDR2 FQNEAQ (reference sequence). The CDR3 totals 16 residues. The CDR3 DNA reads TGTGCCAGCAGCCCACAGGGGGGACTAGCGGGAGGCGAGCAGTACTTC. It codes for CASSPQGGLAGGEQYF.

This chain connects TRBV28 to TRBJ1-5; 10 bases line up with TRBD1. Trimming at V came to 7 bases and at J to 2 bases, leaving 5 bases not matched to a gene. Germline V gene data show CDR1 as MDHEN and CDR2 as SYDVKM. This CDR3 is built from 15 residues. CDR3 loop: CASNTGQGGNQPQHF. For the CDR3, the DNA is TGTGCCAGCAACACAGGACAGGGGGGCAATCAGCCCCAGCATTTT.

The CDR3 here is CASSEYTGMYGYTF. In nucleotides, the CDR3 is TGTGCCAGCAGTGAATACACAGGCATGTATGGCTACACCTTC. The gene calls are TRBV25-1 and TRBJ1-2; D may be TRBD1 (5 bases). The CDR3 is made up of 14 amino acids. CDR1 and CDR2 (germline): MGHDK, SYGVNS. V dropped 0 bases and J dropped 5 bases, with 10 bases sitting between them.

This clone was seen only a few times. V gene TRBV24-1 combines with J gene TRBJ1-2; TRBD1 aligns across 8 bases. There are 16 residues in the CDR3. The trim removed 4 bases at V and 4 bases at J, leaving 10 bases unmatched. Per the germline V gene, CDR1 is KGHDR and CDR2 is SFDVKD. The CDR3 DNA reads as TGTGCCACCAGTGACAATGGACAGGGTGATGGCTATGGCTACACCTTC. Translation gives CATSDNGQGDGYGYTF.

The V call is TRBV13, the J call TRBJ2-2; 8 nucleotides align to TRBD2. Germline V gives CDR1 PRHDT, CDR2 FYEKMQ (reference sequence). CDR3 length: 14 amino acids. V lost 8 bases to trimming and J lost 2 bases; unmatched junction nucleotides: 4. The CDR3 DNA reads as TGTGCCAGCCGGGAGGGCGGAAACACCGGGGAGCTGTTTTTT. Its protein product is CASREGGNTGELFF.

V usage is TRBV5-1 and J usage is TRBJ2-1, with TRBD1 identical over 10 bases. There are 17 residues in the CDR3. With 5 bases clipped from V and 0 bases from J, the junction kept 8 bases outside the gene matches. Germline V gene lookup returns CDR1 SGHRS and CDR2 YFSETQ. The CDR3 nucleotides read TGCGCCAGCAGTTTCGGGACAGGGGCTAGCTCCTACAATGAGCAGTTCTTC. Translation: CASSFGTGASSYNEQFF.

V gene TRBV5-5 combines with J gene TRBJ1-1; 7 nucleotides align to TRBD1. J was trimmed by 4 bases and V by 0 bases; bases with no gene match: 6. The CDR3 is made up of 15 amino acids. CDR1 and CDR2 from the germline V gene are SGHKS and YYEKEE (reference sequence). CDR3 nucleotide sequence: TGTGCCAGCAGCTTGGTTCCAGGGGGTACCACTGAAGCTTTCTTT. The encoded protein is CASSLVPGGTTEAFF.